This T cell receptor (beta chain) was retrieved from a study of T cell repertoires in cytomegalovirus infection. Overall study: Public TCR beta signature analysis indicated the presence of both CMV infection and matching HLA type.

Study-wide results and caveats: Within the response measured ex vivo, HLA-C-restricted CMV-specific TCR beta clonotypes were dominant. Identification of carriers of CMV plus the relevant HLA was performed using cumulative public TCR beta family frequency.

The table lists this clonotype with many counts. The antigen remains unidentified. J lost 8 bases, V lost 2 bases, and 7 bases had no gene match. Germline-derived CDR1 and CDR2 are SGHTA and FQGNSA. This CDR3 region has 15 residues. TCRdb processed the reads anew with MiXCR; each CDR3 protein has one entry. This repertoire shows 100,000 to 150,000 distinct CDR3 sequences, 7.5% to 9% found once; its top ten account for 10%. The clonotype comes from a human donor in good health (CMV status not recorded). Some clones in this sample may be carry-over from other donors' samples. The rearrangement links TRBV7-2 to TRBJ2-1, with 9 nucleotides matching TRBD2. The sample comprised PBMCs. In DNA, the CDR3 is TGTGCCAGCAGCTTAATAGCGGGGGTCGGGGATGAGCAGTTCTTC. Translation gives CASSLIAGVGDEQFF.